The next 5 T cell receptor beta chains were all read from a single sample in a study of shared clonotypes between healthy human individuals (TCRdb year 2020). Libraries were built with the immunoSEQ multiplex PCR assay. Held by TCRdb, this immuneACCESS table contains in-frame sequences only and omits some clones. Under half of the omission traces to an unresolved V gene where checked; the cause of the rest is unknown. This sample comprises about 330,000 clones, 87% of them detected only once. Of the sample, around 15% is held by the ten largest clones. Specimen: memory CD8+ T cells sorted from blood. The cell subset or site tag for this specimen amounts to: CD45RO+ cells pooled with CCR7-negative TemRA cells. Receptor source: a man between 18 and 35 years old in good health.

This chain connects TRBV5-1 to TRBJ2-2; D uncertain. Deletions cut 0 bases from V and 2 bases from J, with 8 bases between. CDR3 length equals 15 residues. The germline CDR1 and CDR2 sequences are SGHRS and YFSETQ. CDR3 loop: CASSLEILNTGELFF. CDR3 sequence (DNA): TGCGCCAGCAGCTTGGAGATCCTAAACACCGGGGAGCTGTTTTTT. Together with reference TRBV5-1 and TRBJ2-2, the CDR3 gives the full variable domain: KAGVTQTPRYLIKTRGQQVTLSCSPISGHRSVSWYQQTPGQGLQFLFEYFSETQRNKGNFPGRFSGRQFSNSRSEMNVSTLELGDSALYLCASSLEILNTGELFFGEGSRLTVL.

This chain connects TRBV5-6 to TRBJ2-7; either TRBD1 or TRBD2 may fit D (6 bases each). Germline CDR1 is SGHDT and CDR2 is YYEEEE. The CDR3 has 14 amino acids. Trimming removed 0 bases at V and 6 bases at J, with 13 bases between. The CDR3 loop reads CASSLGAGGLEQYF. Here the CDR3 DNA reads TGTGCCAGCAGCTTGGGGGCCGGGGGCCTCGAGCAGTACTTC.

The rearrangement uses TRBV27 and TRBJ2-5; 13 nucleotides match TRBD2. The CDR3 length is 15 residues. V lost 7 bases to trimming and J lost 5 bases; unmatched junction nucleotides: 7. Germline V gene lookup returns CDR1 MNHEY and CDR2 SMNVEV (reference sequence). The CDR3 is CASKIGLAGEETQYF. Written as DNA, the CDR3 is TGTGCCAGCAAAATCGGACTAGCGGGAGAGGAGACCCAGTACTTC.

The J gene is TRBJ2-2, the V gene TRBV10-1; D is uncertain. There are 13 residues in the CDR3. The V and J ends lost 0 bases and 6 bases respectively, with 5 bases between them. Germline V gives CDR1 WNHNN, CDR2 SYGVQD (reference sequence). CDR3 DNA: TGCGCCAGCAGTGAGTCCCGACCCGGGGAGCTGTTTTTT. It encodes CASSESRPGELFF.

The V gene is TRBV5-6, the J gene TRBJ2-7, with TRBD2 as a possible D gene (5 bases). V lost 0 bases, J lost 3 bases, and 10 bases lay in between. The germline CDR1 and CDR2 sequences are SGHDT and YYEEEE. CDR3 length: 14 amino acids. The CDR3 reads CASSLGSSGYEQYF. DNA of the CDR3: TGTGCCAGCAGCTTGGGATCCAGCGGCTACGAGCAGTACTTC.